Below, 7 T cell receptor beta chains from the same sample are listed, as sequenced in a study of cytomegalovirus exposure and HLA in healthy donors. Use of 60 Vbeta and 13 Jbeta primers characterized the PCR. TCRdb's table, derived via immunoSEQ multiplex PCR, lists solely in-frame clones and lacks some. The sample comprises 85,000 to 100,000 clones, 60% to 75% of which are singletons, and 3.2% rests with the top ten. Source material: PBMCs. Receptors originate from a man in his 60s in good health and CMV-seronegative.

This clone has only one observation. The J gene is TRBJ2-5, the V gene TRBV7-2; possible D gene TRBD2, 5 bases. V lost 4 bases and J 1 base, leaving 10 bases between the germline ends. This CDR3 region has 14 residues. Looked up from germline, CDR1 is SGHTA and CDR2 is FQGNSA. CDR3 bases: TGTGCCAGCAGCTCCCTGGACTTCCAAGAGACCCAGTACTTC. The encoded protein is CASSSLDFQETQYF.

V usage is TRBV28 and J usage is TRBJ1-2; no clear D gene. This CDR3 is built from 14 residues. Trimming left V 3 bases short and J 2 bases short, with 10 bases between. The germline gives CDR1 MDHEN, CDR2 SYDVKM. As DNA, the CDR3 is TGTGCCAGCAGTTTGTCAGGTTGGAACTATGGCTACACCTTC. Translation gives CASSLSGWNYGYTF.

CDR3 loop: CASSLGQVNTEAFF. In nucleotides, the CDR3 is TGTGCCAGCAGCTTGGGACAGGTCAACACTGAAGCTTTCTTT. The chain uses TRBV7-9 and TRBJ1-1; 8 nucleotides match TRBD1. The V gene's germline CDR1 is SEHNR and CDR2 FQNEAQ (reference sequence). The V gene end was trimmed by 3 bases and the J gene end by 2 bases; junction bases not matched to a gene: 2. The CDR3 is made up of 14 amino acids.

In regard to this clone: Because the CDR3 is missing its conserved closing phenylalanine or tryptophan, this is likely a read error. This sequence joins TRBV5-1 and TRBJ2-7, with TRBD1 identical over 8 bases. CDR1 and CDR2 from the germline V gene are SGHRS and YFSETQ. J was trimmed by 7 bases and V by 4 bases; bases with no gene match: 10. CDR3 length equals 14 residues. The CDR3 DNA reads as TGCGCCAGCAGCCCCCAGGGGGCAGGGAGGGAGCAGTACCTC. Translated: CASSPQGAGREQYL.

The V and J genes are TRBV6-5 and TRBJ1-2; 7 nucleotides line up with TRBD1. With 6 bases clipped from V and 6 bases from J, the junction kept 7 bases outside the gene matches. The CDR3 is 13 amino acids. CDR1 and CDR2 from the germline V gene are MNHEY and SVGAGI. The CDR3 region is CASSRDRADGYTF. The CDR3 DNA sequence: TGTGCCAGCAGCCGAGACAGGGCTGATGGCTACACCTTC.

This clone has more than one count but fewer than ten. With only one base between it and a far larger clone, this is likely a read error. Other DNA sequences in the same sample also yield this CDR3. V usage is TRBV5-4 and J usage is TRBJ1-3; maybe TRBD1 (6 bases). CDR1 SGHNT and CDR2 YYREEE come from the germline V gene (reference sequence). V lost 4 bases and J 5 bases, leaving 16 bases between the germline ends. CDR3 length equals 15 residues. CDR3: CASSPWTGTRNTIYF. DNA of the CDR3: TGTGCCAGCAGCCCCTGGACCGGGACACGAAACACCATATATTTT.

Comment on this clone: A read error may explain this, as a much larger clone is one base away. The CDR3 DNA reads as TGTGCCAGCAGGGCTAGCTTTGCAGAAGAGACCCAGTACTTC. Translated, it gives CASRASFAEETQYF. The gene calls are TRBV7-2 and TRBJ2-5, with a weak D call TRBD2 (5 bases). This CDR3 contains 14 residues. V shed 6 bases and J shed 3 bases, with 14 bases lying between them. Germline loops: CDR1 SGHTA, CDR2 FQGNSA.